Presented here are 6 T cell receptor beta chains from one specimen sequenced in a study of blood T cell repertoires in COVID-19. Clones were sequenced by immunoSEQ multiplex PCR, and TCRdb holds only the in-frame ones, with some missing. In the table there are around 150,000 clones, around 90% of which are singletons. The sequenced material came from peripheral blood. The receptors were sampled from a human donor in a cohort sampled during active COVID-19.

The CDR3 coding sequence is TGTGCCAGCAGCACGAGGACTAGCGCCTCCTACGAGCAGTACTTC. The encoded protein is CASSTRTSASYEQYF. The chain uses TRBV5-4 and TRBJ2-7; 9 bases fit TRBD2. Trimming cost V 4 bases and J 0 bases; bases outside gene matches: 5. CDR1 is SGHNT and CDR2 is YYREEE in the germline V gene (reference sequence). The CDR3 is 15 amino acids. The full variable domain, its missing parts supplied by reference TRBV5-4 and TRBJ2-7, is ETGVTQSPTHLIKTRGQQVTLRCSSQSGHNTVSWYQQALGQGPQFIFQYYREEENGRGNFPPRFSGLQFPNYSSELNVNALELDDSALYLCASSTRTSASYEQYFGPGTRLTVT.

The CDR3 DNA reads TGTGCCAGCAGAGGTCCCGGACAGGCCCGCTATGGCTACACCTTC. Its protein is CASRGPGQARYGYTF. This chain connects TRBV2 to TRBJ1-2; the match to TRBD1 covers 7 bases. This CDR3 region has 15 residues. The junction had 11 bases not matched to a gene; V was cut back by 6 bases and J by 4 bases. The germline gives CDR1 SNHLY, CDR2 FYNNEI. Filled out from reference TRBV2 and TRBJ1-2, the complete variable domain reads EPEVTQTPSHQVTQMGQEVILRCVPISNHLYFYWYRQILGQKVEFLVSFYNNEISEKSEIFDDQFSVERPDGSNFTLKIRSTKLEDSAMYFCASRGPGQARYGYTFGSGTRLTVV.

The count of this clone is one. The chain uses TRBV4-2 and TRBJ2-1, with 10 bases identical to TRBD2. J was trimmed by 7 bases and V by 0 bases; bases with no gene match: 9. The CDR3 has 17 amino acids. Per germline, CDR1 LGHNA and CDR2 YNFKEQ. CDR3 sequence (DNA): TGTGCCAGCAGCCAAGATCCAGCGGGAGGGCCAGGGAATGAGCAGTTCTTC. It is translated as CASSQDPAGGPGNEQFF.

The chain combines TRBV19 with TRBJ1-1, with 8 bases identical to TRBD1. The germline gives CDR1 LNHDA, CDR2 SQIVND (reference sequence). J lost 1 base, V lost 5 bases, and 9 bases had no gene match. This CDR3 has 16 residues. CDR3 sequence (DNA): TGTGCCAGTAGTCCCCCCCGACAGGGGAAGAACACTGAAGCTTTCTTT. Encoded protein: CASSPPRQGKNTEAFF.

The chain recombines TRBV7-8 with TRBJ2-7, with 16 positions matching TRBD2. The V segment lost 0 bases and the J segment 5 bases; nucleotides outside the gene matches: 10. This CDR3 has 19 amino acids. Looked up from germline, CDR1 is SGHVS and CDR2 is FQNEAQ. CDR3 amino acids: CASSLATPGLAGGPNEQYF. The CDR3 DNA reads TGTGCCAGCAGCTTAGCCACTCCGGGACTAGCGGGAGGGCCAAACGAGCAGTACTTC.

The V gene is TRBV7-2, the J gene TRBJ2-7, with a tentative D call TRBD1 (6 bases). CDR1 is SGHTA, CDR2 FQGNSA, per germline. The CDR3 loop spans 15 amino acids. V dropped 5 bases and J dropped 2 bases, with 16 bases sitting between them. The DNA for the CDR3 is TGTGCCAGCAGCCCGGACTCCAGGGGAACCTACGAGCAGTACTTC. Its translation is CASSPDSRGTYEQYF. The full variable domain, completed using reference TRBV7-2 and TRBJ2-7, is GAGVSQSPSNKVTEKGKDVELRCDPISGHTALYWYRQSLGQGLEFLIYFQGNSAPDKSGLPSDRFSAERTGGSVSTLTIQRTQQEDSAVYLCASSPDSRGTYEQYFGPGTRLTVT.